These 9 T cell receptor beta chains originate from one sample sequenced in a study of spatial heterogeneity in lung cancer. Documented time point: sample taken at primary tumor resection. A single record per CDR3 protein comes from TCRdb applying MiXCR to the 5' RACE reads. The sample records around 11,000 distinct CDR3 sequences, around 6% being singletons. Sequencing used PBMCs, obtained at surgery. The receptors derive from a male donor with early-stage non-small cell lung cancer.

This clonotype showed up just a few times. The rearrangement joins TRBV11-1 to TRBJ1-1; D gene ambiguous. The CDR3 loop spans 12 amino acids. The germline V gene has CDR1 SGHAT and CDR2 FQDESV (reference sequence). V lost 5 bases to trimming and J lost 1 base, with 5 bases between them. The CDR3 is CASSQENTEAFF. For the CDR3, the DNA is TGTGCCAGCAGCCAGGAGAACACTGAAGCTTTCTTT. The full variable domain, rest sourced from reference TRBV11-1 and TRBJ1-1, is EAEVAQSPRYKITEKSQAVAFWCDPISGHATLYWYRQILGQGPELLVQFQDESVVDDSQLPKDRFSAERLKGVDSTLKIQPAELGDSAMYLCASSQENTEAFFGQGTRLTVV.

This clonotype has a count of ten or more. The V and J genes are TRBV7-9 and TRBJ2-5; maybe TRBD2 (5 bases). Germline V gene lookup returns CDR1 SEHNR and CDR2 FQNEAQ (reference sequence). V lost 6 bases and J lost 5, with 13 bases in between. The CDR3 covers 13 residues. The CDR3 sequence is CASSGPRGETQYF. Written as DNA, the CDR3 is TGTGCCAGCAGTGGACCTCGGGGTGAGACCCAGTACTTC.

This clonotype was seen at least ten times. V usage is TRBV9 and J usage is TRBJ2-5; D gene ambiguous. Germline CDR1 is SGDLS and CDR2 is YYNGEE. The CDR3 runs 15 residues. V lost 0 bases and J lost 3, with 12 bases in between. This CDR3 reads CASSVDWTDEETQYF. The CDR3 region has the DNA TGTGCCAGCAGCGTAGATTGGACGGACGAAGAGACCCAGTACTTC.

This clonotype is medium-sized in the sample. The chain carries TRBV3-1 and TRBJ2-7; weak D call: TRBD1 (6 bases). The CDR3 has 13 amino acids. Per the germline V gene, CDR1 is LGHDT and CDR2 is YNNKEL (reference sequence). With 4 bases removed from V and 2 bases from J, the gap between germline ends came to 9 bases. CDR3 protein: CASSPGTPYEQYF. The CDR3 coding sequence is TGTGCCAGCAGCCCCGGGACACCCTACGAGCAGTACTTC.

This clonotype rates as medium-sized. V usage is TRBV29-1 and J usage is TRBJ1-1; D gene uncertain. CDR1 is SQVTM, CDR2 ANQGSEA, per germline. The germline V and J ends were trimmed by 7 bases and 0 bases, with 6 bases remaining between them. This CDR3 region has 11 residues. The CDR3 region is CSARLNTEAFF. CDR3 nucleotides: TGCAGCGCTCGACTGAACACTGAAGCTTTCTTT.

The sample holds many counts of this clonotype. This chain links TRBV7-2 with TRBJ2-3; 7 bases agree with TRBD2. The CDR3 length is 16 residues. Losses at the gene ends were 2 bases for V and 2 bases for J; bases not matched to a gene: 7. Germline-derived CDR1 and CDR2 are SGHTA and FQGNSA. The CDR3 spells CASSLTSGVYTDTQYF. DNA of the CDR3: TGTGCCAGCAGCTTAACCAGCGGGGTATACACAGATACGCAGTATTTT.

In its sample, this clonotype ranks as medium-sized. CDR3 sequence (DNA): TGCAGTGCTAGAACTAGCAATGAGCAGTTCTTC. Its translation is CSARTSNEQFF. This chain joins TRBV20-1 and TRBJ2-1; D might be TRBD2 (5 bases). CDR1 and CDR2 from the germline V gene are DFQATT and SNEGSKA (reference sequence). V was shortened by 2 bases and J by 6 bases, with 5 bases between the two germline ends. The CDR3 contains 11 residues.

Concerning this clonotype itself: The conserved closing phenylalanine or tryptophan is absent in this CDR3, likely reflecting a read error. The chain carries TRBV4-2 and TRBJ1-1; 9 nucleotides line up with TRBD1. The germline V gene encodes CDR1 LGHNA and CDR2 YNFKEQ. The CDR3 spans 15 residues. Unmatched junction bases numbered 3, after V lost 3 bases and J lost 1 base. CDR3 sequence (DNA): TGTGCCAGCAGCCAGGGACAGGGACCGAACACTGAAGCTTTCCTT. This translates into CASSQGQGPNTEAFL.

This clonotype was seen many times. The chain uses TRBV7-8 and TRBJ2-1; a weak D match, TRBD2 (6 bases). The length of the CDR3 is 13 residues. V was shortened by 1 base and J by 13 bases, with 14 bases between the two germline ends. Germline assignment: CDR1 SGHVS and CDR2 FQNEAQ. DNA of the CDR3: TGTGCCAGCAGCTTAGAACTACTAGCCCACCAGTTCTTC. Its translation is CASSLELLAHQFF.